Sequencing of this TCR beta chain was carried out in a study of blood T cells in healthy people across ages. Combining a sample-barcoded 5' primer with a J-beta primer mix, a second PCR ran for 7 to 11 cycles. TCRdb passed the 5' RACE reads through MiXCR, listing each CDR3 protein once. The table includes about 930,000 distinct CDR3 sequences, almost 30% detected once. V was cut by 0 bases and J by 10 bases, with 13 bases left in between. This CDR3 has 14 amino acids. Per germline, CDR1 SGHVS and CDR2 FQNEAQ. The sample also formed part of further work on T cells of mothers and their children. From that study: All extracted RNA went into cDNA synthesis, approximately 1.5 ug per 15 ul. Sequencing returned over 10 million TCR beta CDR3 reads per mother and about 3 million per child. Slightly higher, non-significant overlap characterized related mother-child pairs relative to unrelated pairs.

The specimen was blood. This TCR derives from a woman aged 35 to 49 in good health. This rearrangement joins TRBV7-8 to TRBJ2-1; D is possibly TRBD1 (5 bases). The CDR3, as DNA: TGTGCCAGCAGCTTAGCAGGGGCCACCTACGAGCAGTTCTTC. Its protein is CASSLAGATYEQFF.